Listed here are 32 T cell receptor beta chains from one sample, sequenced in a study of molecular identifiers for immune sequencing clone quantification. One entry per CDR3 protein results from TCRdb running MiXCR on the PCR reads. The table records about 320,000 distinct CDR3 sequences, 20% to 25% of them present only once. The sample comprised naive CD8+ T cells from blood, with Jurkat cell RNA spiked in. Subset given: FACS-sorted CD8+CD4-CCR7+CD45RA+ naive T cells. These receptors were taken from a human donor in good health. Some libraries in this study had Jurkat cell RNA spiked in.

This clonotype occurred many times. Germline is not matched at one junction end, which may reflect a read error. The chain carries TRBV18 and TRBJ2-7; D is unresolved. The CDR3 is 13 residues long. Germline CDR1 KGHSH, CDR2 LQKENI. CDR3 in DNA: TGCGCCAGCAGCCCCCCCAGTTCCTACGAGCAGTACTTC. Translation: CASSPPSSYEQYF.

In this sample, this clonotype turned up many times. The gene calls are TRBV9 and TRBJ2-5; 11 bases agree with TRBD1. In germline, CDR1 is SGDLS, CDR2 YYNGEE. This CDR3 is built from 15 residues. V lost 7 bases, J lost 4 bases, and 9 bases stayed unmatched. The CDR3 DNA follows: TGTGCCAGCGATCCAGGGACAGGGGGAGGAGAGACCCAGTACTTC. Its protein product is CASDPGTGGGETQYF.

Many counts were recorded for this clonotype. This rearrangement joins TRBV7-2 to TRBJ2-3, with 10 bases aligning to TRBD2. CDR1 is SGHTA, CDR2 FQGNSA, per germline. Trimming cost V 5 bases and J 3 bases; bases outside gene matches: 5. The CDR3 is 15 residues long. The CDR3 sequence: CASSARTSGTDTQYF. For the CDR3, the DNA is TGTGCCAGCAGCGCAAGGACTAGCGGAACAGATACGCAGTATTTT.

The table lists this clonotype with many counts. The V call is TRBV27, the J call TRBJ2-3; D might be TRBD1 (6 bases). The CDR3 is 18 residues long. Germline V gene sequence: CDR1 MNHEY, CDR2 SMNVEV (reference sequence). Trimming shortened V by 5 bases and J by 6 bases, and 27 bases separated the two germline ends. The CDR3 protein is CASSPTAGTSPLRDTQYF. The CDR3 coding sequence is TGTGCCAGCAGTCCCACCGCTGGGACAAGCCCCCTTAGGGATACGCAGTATTTT.

This clonotype showed up many times. The genes are TRBV28 and TRBJ1-5, with D possibly being TRBD1 (6 bases). V lost 2 bases, J lost 8 bases, and 16 bases lay in between. The CDR3 has 15 amino acids. In germline, CDR1 is MDHEN, CDR2 SYDVKM. This chain's CDR3 is CASSLIRGPREPQHF. The CDR3 nucleotides read TGTGCCAGCAGTTTAATCAGGGGCCCCCGGGAGCCCCAGCATTTT.

J is TRBJ1-1 and V is TRBV7-9; D gene ambiguous. This CDR3 contains 13 residues. V lost 4 bases to trimming and J lost 1 base, with 7 bases between them. The germline gives CDR1 SEHNR, CDR2 FQNEAQ (reference sequence). In DNA, the CDR3 is TGTGCCAGCAGCTCGCATGAGAACACTGAAGCTTTCTTT. It codes for CASSSHENTEAFF. Complete variable domain (other parts from reference TRBV7-9 and TRBJ1-1): DTGVSQNPRHKITKRGQNVTFRCDPISEHNRLYWYRQTLGQGPEFLTYFQNEAQLEKSRLLSDRFSAERPKGSFSTLEIQRTEQGDSAMYLCASSSHENTEAFFGQGTRLTVV.

This clonotype has only one observation. V usage is TRBV5-6 and J usage is TRBJ2-3; possibly TRBD2 for D (5 bases). V was cut by 0 bases and J by 4 bases, with 9 bases left in between. Germline V gene sequence: CDR1 SGHDT, CDR2 YYEEEE. The CDR3 consists of 14 residues. The CDR3 sequence: CASSLERDADTQYF. In DNA form, the CDR3 reads TGTGCCAGCAGCTTGGAACGGGATGCAGATACGCAGTATTTT.

This clonotype was counted at least ten times. The chain recombines TRBV12-3 or TRBV12-4 with TRBJ2-5, with 9 positions matching TRBD1. V dropped 7 bases and J dropped 1; count of bases not matched to a gene: 4. CDR3 length equals 14 residues. The CDR3 bases are TGTGCCAGCAACCGACAGGGGGGCCAAGAGACCCAGTACTTC. This translates into CASNRQGGQETQYF.

This clonotype was recorded at least ten times. V gene TRBV7-9 combines with J gene TRBJ1-4, with D possibly being TRBD1 (5 bases). The CDR3 runs to 17 residues. Germline V gene sequence: CDR1 SEHNR, CDR2 FQNEAQ (reference sequence). Deletions cut 2 bases from V and 3 bases from J, with 16 bases between. The chain's CDR3 is CASSLSWDAESNEKLFF. The CDR3 nucleotides are TGTGCCAGCAGCTTATCATGGGACGCGGAATCTAATGAAAAACTGTTTTTT.

This clonotype was detected many times. The chain employs TRBV7-6 and TRBJ1-1; tentatively, D is TRBD1 (6 bases). Germline CDR1 is SGHVS and CDR2 is FNYEAQ. V lost 5 bases and J lost 1, with 11 bases in between. The CDR3 length is 14 residues. CDR3: CASSLDRSNTEAFF. CDR3 nucleotides: TGTGCCAGCAGCCTAGACAGGTCGAACACTGAAGCTTTCTTT.

The rearrangement uses TRBV6-2 or TRBV6-3 and TRBJ2-3; D remains unclear. CDR1 and CDR2 (germline): MNHEY, SVGEGT. Trimming left V 2 bases short and J 2 bases short, with 5 bases between. The CDR3 is 13 residues long. The CDR3 DNA reads TGTGCCAGCAGTTACACAAACACAGATACGCAGTATTTT. This codes for CASSYTNTDTQYF.

In regard to this clonotype: A much more abundant neighbour one base away suggests this may be a read error. The CDR3 sequence is CASSSHSGQDTGTQYF. The CDR3 DNA reads TGTGCCAGCAGTTCGCACTCGGGACAGGACACAGGTACGCAGTATTTT. This sequence joins TRBV12-3 or TRBV12-4 and TRBJ2-3, with 8 bases fitting TRBD1. The CDR3 sequence is 16 residues long.

This clonotype was counted a few times. The junction departs from germline at one end; a sequencing error may be responsible. The rearrangement joins TRBV14 to TRBJ1-4, with 9 bases identical to TRBD1. Looked up from germline, CDR1 is SGHDN and CDR2 is FVKESK. This CDR3 has 14 amino acids. CDR3 sequence (DNA): TGTGCCGGCAGCCAGGACAGGGGAGATGAAAAACTGTTTTTT. It codes for CAGSQDRGDEKLFF.

This clonotype was observed at least ten times. This chain uses TRBV20-1 with TRBJ2-7; the D gene is possibly TRBD2 (6 bases). Germline-derived CDR1 and CDR2 are DFQATT and SNEGSKA (reference sequence). CDR3 size: 13 residues. This chain's CDR3 is CSPRGLPNYEQYF. The CDR3 bases are TGCAGCCCTAGAGGACTACCGAACTACGAGCAGTACTTC.

This clonotype has a count of ten or more. The rearrangement joins TRBV30 to TRBJ1-4; D unresolved. CDR3 length: 15 residues. Looked up from germline, CDR1 is GTSNPN and CDR2 is SVGIG (reference sequence). Trimming shortened V by 1 base and J by 0 bases, and 9 bases separated the two germline ends. The CDR3 nucleotides read TGTGCCTGGAGTGACGGCTCAGCAACTAATGAAAAACTGTTTTTT. Translating it yields CAWSDGSATNEKLFF.

There are many counts of this clonotype. The V gene is TRBV4-3, the J gene TRBJ2-3, with D unresolved. CDR3 length: 16 amino acids. V shed 0 bases and J shed 6 bases, with 16 bases lying between them. Germline CDR1 and CDR2: LGHNA and YSLEER. The CDR3, as DNA: TGCGCCAGCAGCCAAGACTCTAAGGCCGCGGTGGATACGCAGTATTTT. Translated: CASSQDSKAAVDTQYF.

This clonotype was observed at least ten times. The chain carries TRBV12-3 or TRBV12-4 and TRBJ1-4, with D maybe TRBD1 (5 bases). CDR3 size: 16 residues. V lost 1 base and J lost 2, with 11 bases in between. CDR3 in DNA: TGTGCCAGCAGTTTAGGCTGGCAGGGCACTAATGAAAAACTGTTTTTT. This encodes CASSLGWQGTNEKLFF.

This clonotype was seen only once. This could be a read error, since a much larger clone is one nucleotide away. This chain joins TRBV12-3 or TRBV12-4 and TRBJ2-1; TRBD2 aligns across 7 bases. CDR3 size: 14 residues. CDR3 in DNA: TGTGCCAGCAGCGTGGGGACTACCTACAATGAGCAGTCCTTC. Protein product: CASSVGTTYNEQSF.

The table lists this clonotype with many counts. The chain employs TRBV4-1 and TRBJ1-5; D not certain. In germline, CDR1 is MGHRA, CDR2 YSYEKL. The CDR3 totals 15 residues. Trimming cost V 1 base and J 4 bases, with 11 bases left between them. The DNA of the CDR3 is TGCGCCAGCAGCCAAGTGGGAGGGCTAAATCAGCCCCAGCATTTT. As protein: CASSQVGGLNQPQHF.

The V call is TRBV5-6, the J call TRBJ2-7; TRBD2 matches 7 bases. V dropped 4 bases and J dropped 0; count of bases not matched to a gene: 10. Germline lookup yields CDR1 SGHDT and CDR2 YYEEEE. This CDR3 comprises 16 residues. CDR3 residues: CASSPREQRISYEQYF. The DNA of the CDR3 is TGTGCCAGCAGCCCGCGGGAGCAGCGCATCTCCTACGAGCAGTACTTC.

This clonotype was counted at least ten times. The chain recombines TRBV27 with TRBJ2-7; TRBD1 aligns across 8 bases. This CDR3 is built from 13 residues. Germline V gives CDR1 MNHEY, CDR2 SMNVEV (reference sequence). J was trimmed by 5 bases and V by 6 bases; bases with no gene match: 6. The CDR3 bases are TGTGCCAGCAGGAGGACAGGGACGGACGAGCAGTACTTC. This sequence encodes CASRRTGTDEQYF.

In this sample, this clonotype turned up many times. The rearrangement uses TRBV4-1 and TRBJ2-7; no reliable D call. This CDR3 spans 15 amino acids. V shed 4 bases and J shed 0 bases, with 13 bases lying between them. Germline CDR1 is MGHRA and CDR2 is YSYEKL. CDR3 sequence reads: CASSPGSTSSYEQYF. In DNA, the CDR3 is TGCGCCAGCAGCCCCGGTTCTACCAGCTCCTACGAGCAGTACTTC.

In regard to this clonotype: Being one base from a much bigger clone, this may be a read error. This chain links TRBV11-2 with TRBJ2-3; possibly TRBD2 for D (5 bases). CDR3 length equals 14 residues. Germline CDR1 reads SGHAT; CDR2 reads FQNNGV. The CDR3: CVSSLEAGGDTQYF. As DNA, the CDR3 is TGTGTCAGCAGCTTAGAGGCCGGCGGGGATACGCAGTATTTT.

This clonotype was counted ten times or more. The rearrangement links TRBV27 to TRBJ2-3; 8 bases map to TRBD1. This CDR3 region has 19 residues. J gave up 4 bases and V 5 bases, and 20 bases lay outside the gene matches. The germline gives CDR1 MNHEY, CDR2 SMNVEV (reference sequence). The CDR3: CASSAPGQVLRGGADTQYF. The DNA for the CDR3 is TGTGCCAGCAGTGCCCCGGGACAGGTCCTACGTGGGGGAGCAGATACGCAGTATTTT.

Comment on this clonotype: A much larger clone is a single base away; this may be a read error. This sequence joins TRBV27 and TRBJ1-1, with D hard to call. V lost 7 bases, J lost 6 bases, and 21 bases lay in between. The germline CDR1 and CDR2 sequences are MNHEY and SMNVEV (reference sequence). The CDR3 totals 15 residues. CDR3 DNA: TGTGCCAGCAATCCCTACCCCTCAATGACTCCTGAAGCTTTCTTT. It codes for CASNPYPSMTPEAFF.

There are a few counts of this clonotype. The CDR3 DNA reads as TGCGCCAGCAGTGAGCTCCCGGAGTCCGATACGCAGTATTTT. This translates into CASSELPESDTQYF. The chain has TRBV10-1 and TRBJ2-3; no firm D call. CDR3 length equals 14 residues. The germline V gene encodes CDR1 WNHNN and CDR2 SYGVQD (reference sequence). Trimming removed 2 bases at V and 6 bases at J, with 12 bases between.

This clonotype was observed a handful of times. The chain uses TRBV27 and TRBJ2-5; no reliable D call. Germline V lookup: CDR1 MNHEY, CDR2 SMNVEV (reference sequence). The V end was cut by 1 base, the J end by 2 bases, with 8 bases between. The CDR3 consists of 14 residues. CDR3 sequence: CASSLFDSQETQYF. The CDR3 DNA follows: TGTGCCAGCAGTTTATTTGACTCTCAAGAGACCCAGTACTTC.

This chain connects TRBV27 to TRBJ2-2; no firm D call. The CDR3 spans 16 residues. From germline, CDR1 is MNHEY and CDR2 SMNVEV (reference sequence). V lost 3 bases, J lost 2 bases, and 13 bases lay in between. The CDR3 loop reads CASSLIQASNTGELFF. The CDR3, as DNA: TGTGCCAGCAGTTTGATCCAGGCTTCTAACACCGGGGAGCTGTTTTTT.

This clonotype has ten or more counts. This chain joins TRBV7-2 and TRBJ1-1; perhaps TRBD1 as D (5 bases). Germline V CDR1 and CDR2: SGHTA, FQGNSA. Trimming pared 3 bases from V and 0 bases from J, leaving 14 bases between. There are 16 residues in the CDR3. The CDR3 loop reads CASSLGDVLMNTEAFF. The CDR3 bases are TGTGCCAGCAGCTTGGGGGACGTCCTTATGAACACTGAAGCTTTCTTT.

There are many counts of this clonotype. The genes are TRBV2 and TRBJ2-3; D possibly corresponds to TRBD1 (5 bases). The CDR3 is 17 amino acids. V was pared by 2 bases and J by 2 bases, with 17 bases between. Germline lookup yields CDR1 SNHLY and CDR2 FYNNEI. This CDR3 is CASSETDLTAYTDTQYF. The DNA for the CDR3 is TGTGCCAGCAGTGAAACTGATTTGACAGCCTACACAGATACGCAGTATTTT.

This clonotype was detected only a few times. This chain joins TRBV7-9 and TRBJ2-5; tentatively, D is TRBD1 or TRBD2 (6 bases each). Germline V lookup: CDR1 SEHNR, CDR2 FQNEAQ (reference sequence). The CDR3 loop spans 15 amino acids. V lost 7 bases, J lost 5 bases, and 20 bases lay in between. CDR3 DNA sequence: TGTGCCAGCAACGGCGATGGGGGGCTTAGGGAGACCCAGTACTTC. Its translation is CASNGDGGLRETQYF.

Concerning this clonotype: A clone one base away is much larger, so this may be a read error. This rearrangement joins TRBV5-6 to TRBJ2-7, with 7 bases lining up with TRBD1. CDR1 and CDR2 (germline): SGHDT, YYEEEE. Trimming at V came to 1 base and at J to 5 bases, leaving 9 bases not matched to a gene. CDR3 length: 15 residues. The CDR3 is CASSLTVRGSDEQYF. The CDR3, as DNA: TGTGCCAGCAGCTTGACCGTCAGGGGGTCCGACGAGCAGTACTTC.